Listed below are T cell receptor beta chains from one sample, sequenced in a study of prognosis after radiotherapy for stage I lung cancer. TCRdb re-derived calls from the multiplex PCR reads in MiXCR, one entry per CDR3 protein. Counted here are more than 9,500 distinct CDR3 sequences, roughly 50% occurring once; the ten biggest clones make up 20% to 25%. The sample here was PBMCs, taken before or after stereotactic body radiation therapy (not recorded which). The receptors here all came from a donor over 45 with non-small cell lung cancer. Each CDR3 is given with its conserved first and last residue. A D gene is named only where the DNA matches it firmly. Clone sizes are given selectively: once, few, many, or a class where the clone is expanded.

V	size	D	J	DNA	CDR3
TRBV6-1	.	.	TRBJ1-4	TGTGACAGCAGTGGACGCGGGAGTGAAAAACTGTTTTTT	CDSSGRGSEKLFF
TRBV7-8	.	TRBD2	TRBJ2-7	TGTGCCAGCAGCGGACGACTAGCGGGGAGCTCCTACGAGCAGTACTTC	CASSGRLAGSSYEQYF
TRBV7-3	.	TRBD1	TRBJ2-1	TGTGCCAGCAGCTTAAGGCAGGGGGCCAATTCGAATGAGCAGTTCTTC	CASSLRQGANSNEQFF
TRBV6-2/TRBV6-3	.	.	TRBJ2-7	TGTGCCAGCAGTGTAGGGGACACCAACTACGAGCAGTACTTC	CASSVGDTNYEQYF
TRBV6-1	medium-sized	.	TRBJ2-1	TGTGCCAGCAGTGAGAGCAGGAGCTCCTACAATGAGCAGTTCTTC	CASSESRSSYNEQFF
TRBV7-4	.	TRBD2	TRBJ2-3	TGTGCCAGCAGCTTACCATTCGGACTAGGAACAGATACGCAGTATTTT	CASSLPFGLGTDTQYF
TRBV2	many	TRBD2	TRBJ2-5	TGTGCCAGCAGTGAAGCAGGGACTAGCGGTACTCGAAAGACCCAGTACTTC	CASSEAGTSGTRKTQYF
TRBV4-1	medium-sized	TRBD2	TRBJ2-1	TGCGCCAGCAGCCAAGAACCAAGCGGGGGTGTCAATGAGCAGTTCTTC	CASSQEPSGGVNEQFF
TRBV6-5	medium-sized	.	TRBJ1-1	TGTGCCAGCACCCCACCGGGACGGACCACGACTGAAGCTTTCTTT	CASTPPGRTTTEAFF
TRBV2	.	.	TRBJ2-3	TGTGCCAGCAGGTTGGTCGTAATGGCAGATACTCAGTATTTT	CASRLVVMADTQYF
TRBV28	.	TRBD2	TRBJ2-7	TGTGCCAGCAGTACAGCGGGAGGGCCTAATTACGAGCAGTACTTC	CASSTAGGPNYEQYF
TRBV3-1	many	.	TRBJ2-1	TGTGCCAGCAGCCACCTCGGTGAGAGCTCCTACAATGAGCAGTTCTTC	CASSHLGESSYNEQFF
TRBV6-1	.	.	TRBJ2-1	TGTGCCAGCAGCCTAAAGGGGGTGGGTCAGTTTTGGAATGAGCAGTTCTTC	CASSLKGVGQFWNEQFF
TRBV6-4	once	.	TRBJ2-3	TGTGCCAGCAGTGAGACCTTGGGGGCAGATACGCAGTATTTT	CASSETLGADTQYF
TRBV25-1	many	.	TRBJ1-1	TGTGCCACCTCAGTAGCGACGGGACGCACTGAAGCTTTCTTT	CATSVATGRTEAFF
TRBV3-1	few	.	TRBJ2-7	TGTGCCAGCATTCGCCAATTACAGGGCTCCTACGAGCAGTACTTC	CASIRQLQGSYEQYF
TRBV6-5	medium-sized	.	TRBJ2-7	TGTGCCAGCAGTTACCGTCGGGGGGGACAGGAGACCTACGAGCAGTACTTC	CASSYRRGGQETYEQYF
TRBV6-2/TRBV6-3	.	TRBD2	TRBJ2-1	TGTGCCAGCAGATCCGGGACTAGCGGCTTCAATGAGCAGTTCTTC	CASRSGTSGFNEQFF
TRBV18	many	.	TRBJ1-1	TGTGCCAGCTCACGAACAGGCATTGAAGCTTTCTTT	CASSRTGIEAFF
TRBV25-1	.	TRBD1	TRBJ1-2	TGTGCCAGCGGGGGTCCCGGGACAGGGTTGAATAACTATGGCTACACCTTC	CASGGPGTGLNNYGYTF
TRBV7-2	.	TRBD1	TRBJ1-1	TGTGCCAGCAGCTTAAGTATTCCCTTCAGGGGGAGGGTCACTGAAGCTTTCTTT	CASSLSIPFRGRVTEAFF
TRBV7-2	medium-sized	TRBD2	TRBJ2-7	TGTGCCAGCAGCTTAGGCCCCTCCGGTAGCGGGAGACCCTACGAGCAGTACTTC	CASSLGPSGSGRPYEQYF